Following are 27 T cell receptor beta chains from one sample sequenced in a study of CXCR4 blockade with PD-1 therapy in pancreatic cancer. Repertoires were generated with immunoSEQ multiplex PCR, while TCRdb's copy carries only in-frame clones and drops some. The sample holds some 16,000 clones, around 70% seen once. Source material: tumor tissue. The origin of the receptors is a human donor with pancreatic ductal adenocarcinoma.

Written as DNA, the CDR3 is TGTGCCAGCTCCCGTGGCGAGATCTACGAGCAGTACTTC. Its protein product is CASSRGEIYEQYF. The V and J genes are TRBV18 and TRBJ2-7, with D unresolved. V was cut by 6 bases and J by 3 bases, with 12 bases left in between. The CDR3 has 13 amino acids. Germline V lookup: CDR1 KGHSH, CDR2 LQKENI.

This chain connects TRBV29-1 to TRBJ1-1; D is uncertain. CDR1 is SQVTM and CDR2 is ANQGSEA in the germline V gene. The V and J ends lost 4 bases and 0 bases respectively, with 9 bases between them. The CDR3 sequence is 13 residues long. As DNA, the CDR3 is TGCAGCGTTGGTAGGAGGATGAACACTGAAGCTTTCTTT. It translates to CSVGRRMNTEAFF.

This rearrangement joins TRBV28 to TRBJ2-3; TRBD2 matches 7 bases. V was pared by 3 bases and J by 1 base, with 1 base of the junction left unmatched. The V gene's germline CDR1 is MDHEN and CDR2 SYDVKM. The CDR3 runs to 14 residues. CDR3 loop: CASSFLAGTDTQYF. DNA for the CDR3: TGTGCCAGCAGTTTTCTAGCGGGCACAGATACGCAGTATTTT.

The V and J genes are TRBV30 and TRBJ2-2, with D perhaps TRBD2 (5 bases). Germline lookup yields CDR1 GTSNPN and CDR2 SVGIG (reference sequence). Trimming took off 1 base at V and 5 bases at J, with 20 bases between the two ends. The length of the CDR3 is 17 residues. CDR3 amino acids: CAWSDGDPRGETGELFF. For the CDR3, the DNA is TGTGCCTGGAGTGACGGAGACCCCCGGGGTGAGACCGGGGAGCTGTTTTTT.

This sequence joins TRBV28 and TRBJ1-2; 8 bases line up with TRBD1. The CDR3 is 14 residues long. Losses at the gene ends were 7 bases for V and 3 bases for J; bases not matched to a gene: 7. CDR1 is MDHEN, CDR2 SYDVKM, per germline. Here the CDR3 reads CASTYRGDDYGYTF. CDR3 coding DNA: TGTGCCAGCACTTACAGGGGGGACGACTATGGCTACACCTTC.

In its sample, this clone was seen a few times. V is TRBV11-3 and J is TRBJ1-6, with a possible D match to TRBD1 (6 bases). Trimming shortened V by 1 base and J by 4 bases, and 14 bases separated the two germline ends. CDR1 is SGHNT, CDR2 YENEEA, per germline. This CDR3 has 17 amino acids. The DNA for the CDR3 is TGTGCCAGCAGCTTAGGCCCGGGACAAGGGTATAATTCACCCCTCCACTTT. It translates to CASSLGPGQGYNSPLHF. Based on the CDR3 plus reference TRBV11-3 and TRBJ1-6, the full variable domain is EAGVVQSPRYKIIEKKQPVAFWCNPISGHNTLYWYLQNLGQGPELLIRYENEEAVDDSQLPKDRFSAERLKGVDSTLKIQPAELGDSAVYLCASSLGPGQGYNSPLHFGNGTRLTVT.

The CDR3 here is CASSLLGLPYNEQFF. CDR3 in DNA: TGCGCCAGCAGCTTGCTCGGTTTACCCTACAATGAGCAGTTCTTC. V usage is TRBV5-1 and J usage is TRBJ2-1; D is unresolved. With 1 base removed from V and 2 bases from J, the gap between germline ends came to 10 bases. This CDR3 is 15 amino acids long. Germline values: CDR1 SGHRS, CDR2 YFSETQ.

CDR3 sequence: CASSIGGNSYNEQFF. CDR3 bases: TGTGCCAGTAGTATAGGGGGAAATTCCTACAATGAGCAGTTCTTC. The chain links TRBV19 to TRBJ2-1; no clear D gene. CDR3 length: 15 residues. Looked up from germline, CDR1 is LNHDA and CDR2 is SQIVND (reference sequence). V was pared by 1 base and J by 1 base, with 8 bases between.

The chain has TRBV18 and TRBJ2-1; the match to TRBD2 covers 9 bases. The CDR3 consists of 16 residues. J lost 4 bases, V lost 3 bases, and 7 bases had no gene match. Germline CDR1 reads KGHSH; CDR2 reads LQKENI. The CDR3 spells CASSPTRTSAYNEQFF. CDR3 sequence (DNA): TGTGCCAGCTCACCTACACGGACTAGCGCATACAATGAGCAGTTCTTC.

The J gene is TRBJ1-6, the V gene TRBV30; 10 bases are a match to TRBD1. The length of the CDR3 is 14 residues. The germline V gene has CDR1 GTSNPN and CDR2 SVGIG (reference sequence). Losses at the gene ends were 0 bases for V and 10 bases for J; bases not matched to a gene: 3. CDR3 residues: CAWSVGQGESPLHF. The CDR3 coding sequence is TGTGCCTGGAGTGTTGGACAGGGGGAATCACCCCTCCACTTT.

This clone has just one count. This chain joins TRBV5-1 and TRBJ1-1, with D possibly being TRBD1 (6 bases). Germline values: CDR1 SGHRS, CDR2 YFSETQ. With 5 bases removed from V and 6 bases from J, the gap between germline ends came to 17 bases. The CDR3 contains 14 residues. DNA for the CDR3: TGCGCCAGCAGAGGGACACCCTCGGGGGCTGAAGCTTTCTTT. Its protein is CASRGTPSGAEAFF.

The gene calls are TRBV19 and TRBJ1-1; D gene unclear. Looked up from germline, CDR1 is LNHDA and CDR2 is SQIVND (reference sequence). Trimming cost V 2 bases and J 1 base, with 23 bases left between them. The CDR3 covers 19 residues. DNA of the CDR3: TGTGCCAGTAGTATATTTGATGTGGCCGGGCGGCGGAAGAACACTGAAGCTTTCTTT. It translates to CASSIFDVAGRRKNTEAFF.

The chain uses TRBV28 and TRBJ2-2; 10 bases agree with TRBD2. Germline-derived CDR1 and CDR2 are MDHEN and SYDVKM. Trimming took 4 bases from V and 7 from J; bases not matched to a gene: 6. CDR3 length: 15 residues. CDR3 amino acids: CASSSTSGLVGELFF. For the CDR3, the DNA is TGTGCCAGCAGTTCGACTAGCGGGTTGGTCGGGGAGCTGTTTTTT.

The genes are TRBV19 and TRBJ2-3; tentatively, D is TRBD1 (6 bases). Germline lookup yields CDR1 LNHDA and CDR2 SQIVND (reference sequence). The germline V and J ends were trimmed by 5 bases and 2 bases, with 11 bases remaining between them. This CDR3 region has 14 residues. CDR3 sequence (DNA): TGTGCCAGTAGTCATACGGGACACACAGATACGCAGTATTTT. This gives the protein CASSHTGHTDTQYF.

This clone was picked up a small number of times. The chain couples TRBV19 to TRBJ2-3, with 12 bases matching TRBD2. Germline-derived CDR1 and CDR2 are LNHDA and SQIVND (reference sequence). The V gene end was trimmed by 10 bases and the J gene end by 0 bases; junction bases not matched to a gene: 2. This CDR3 has 14 amino acids. The CDR3 sequence is CATGTSGSTDTQYF. In DNA, the CDR3 is TGTGCCACGGGGACTAGCGGGAGCACAGATACGCAGTATTTT.

This clone was found a few times. The CDR3 nucleotides read TGCGCCAGCAGCTTCTCCGGGACAGGCTACACAGATACGCAGTATTTT. Its translation is CASSFSGTGYTDTQYF. V and J are TRBV5-1 and TRBJ2-3; 8 bases map to TRBD1. The CDR3 extends over 16 amino acids. Germline CDR1 and CDR2: SGHRS and YFSETQ. The junction had 7 bases not matched to a gene; V was cut back by 2 bases and J by 2 bases.

The chain joins TRBV28 to TRBJ1-2; 9 positions agree with TRBD1. CDR1 and CDR2 from the germline V gene are MDHEN and SYDVKM. The CDR3 spans 16 residues. Losses at the gene ends were 6 bases for V and 4 bases for J; bases not matched to a gene: 12. The DNA of the CDR3 is TGTGCCAGCAGCCAGGACAGGGGTGGGTTTGGCTATGGCTACACCTTC. Translation: CASSQDRGGFGYGYTF.

V gene TRBV19 combines with J gene TRBJ2-1, with D possibly being TRBD2 (5 bases). Deletions cut 4 bases from V and 8 bases from J, with 15 bases between. This CDR3 spans 14 amino acids. CDR1 LNHDA and CDR2 SQIVND come from the germline V gene (reference sequence). CDR3 region: CASSRGGSLDEQFF. The CDR3 DNA follows: TGTGCCAGTAGTAGAGGAGGCAGTCTCGATGAGCAGTTCTTC.

With regard to this clone: This specimen includes other DNA sequences encoding the same CDR3. The rearrangement joins TRBV29-1 to TRBJ2-1; D may be TRBD1 or TRBD2 (5 bases each). Germline CDR1 is SQVTM and CDR2 is ANQGSEA. CDR3 length equals 12 residues. V dropped 6 bases and J dropped 4 bases, with 10 bases sitting between them. CDR3 region: CSVGTPYNEQFF. CDR3 in DNA: TGCAGCGTCGGGACGCCTTACAATGAGCAGTTCTTC.

This chain links TRBV28 with TRBJ1-4, with 10 bases aligning to TRBD1. After removal of 2 bases from V and 8 bases from J, the junction contained 5 bases not matched to a gene. The germline CDR1 and CDR2 sequences are MDHEN and SYDVKM. The CDR3 spans 15 residues. The CDR3 sequence is CASSLMGQGLEKLFF. CDR3 DNA sequence: TGTGCCAGCAGTTTAATGGGACAGGGGTTGGAAAAACTGTTTTTT.

J is TRBJ1-4 and V is TRBV30; a possible D gene is TRBD1 (5 bases). Germline-derived CDR1 and CDR2 are GTSNPN and SVGIG (reference sequence). Trimming took off 5 bases at V and 9 bases at J, with 19 bases between the two ends. The CDR3 length is 14 residues. CDR3 in amino acids: CAWEPGLPQKKLFF. As DNA, the CDR3 is TGTGCCTGGGAACCGGGACTCCCGCAGAAAAAACTGTTTTTT. The whole variable domain, remainder taken from reference TRBV30 and TRBJ1-4, is SQTIHQWPATLVQPVGSPLSLECTVEGTSNPNLYWYRQAAGRGLQLLFYSVGIGQISSEVPQNLSASRPQDRQFILSSKKLLLSDSGFYLCAWEPGLPQKKLFFGSGTQLSVL.

The V gene is TRBV29-1, the J gene TRBJ1-1; TRBD1 agrees at 8 bases. From germline, CDR1 is SQVTM and CDR2 ANQGSEA. V gave up 3 bases and J gave up 6 bases; unmatched junction bases: 9. The CDR3 totals 14 residues. The CDR3 sequence: CSVEGGQGRAEAFF. In DNA form, the CDR3 reads TGCAGCGTTGAGGGAGGACAGGGCAGGGCTGAAGCTTTCTTT.

The genes are TRBV18 and TRBJ2-2; 9 positions match TRBD1. CDR1 KGHSH and CDR2 LQKENI come from the germline V gene. This CDR3 has 16 residues. The trim removed 3 bases at V and 5 bases at J, leaving 7 bases unmatched. CDR3 amino acids: CASSPTGTGRTGELFF. CDR3 bases: TGTGCCAGCTCACCTACTGGGACAGGGCGAACCGGGGAGCTGTTTTTT.

The chain carries TRBV30 and TRBJ1-2, with D possibly being TRBD1 (5 bases). This CDR3 has 13 residues. CDR1 and CDR2 from the germline V gene are GTSNPN and SVGIG (reference sequence). Trimming took off 2 bases at V and 9 bases at J, with 16 bases between the two ends. CDR3 in DNA: TGTGCCTGGAGTATCCAGGGCCCCTCGCGCTACACCTTC. It is translated as CAWSIQGPSRYTF.

J is TRBJ1-1 and V is TRBV29-1, with no clear D. The CDR3 has 12 amino acids. The ends were cut back, 4 bases at V and 4 bases at J, with 10 bases in the middle. Germline CDR1 and CDR2: SQVTM and ANQGSEA. CDR3: CSVGHHGTEAFF. The CDR3 DNA sequence: TGCAGCGTTGGTCACCATGGCACTGAAGCTTTCTTT.

The gene calls are TRBV28 and TRBJ2-2, with TRBD1 matching over 9 bases. Germline V gives CDR1 MDHEN, CDR2 SYDVKM. The CDR3 is 16 residues long. With V trimmed by 3 bases and J by 3 bases, 5 bases remained unmatched. The CDR3 coding sequence is TGTGCCAGCAGTTTTGGGGACAGGGCAGACACCGGGGAGCTGTTTTTT. Translating gives CASSFGDRADTGELFF.

This clone was detected a few times. The chain links TRBV6-7 to TRBJ2-1, with no clear D. TRBV6-7 is an ORF; its function is uncertain. V lost 4 bases and J 6 bases, leaving 19 bases between the germline ends. The CDR3 extends over 16 amino acids. CDR3 protein: CASSSPEGLGFNEQFF. The CDR3 nucleotides are TGTGCCAGCAGTTCCCCGGAAGGGTTGGGGTTCAATGAGCAGTTCTTC.